The sample holds many counts of the clone carrying this TCR beta chain. TCRdb re-called the 5' RACE reads with MiXCR, one entry per CDR3 protein. Of some 60,000 distinct CDR3 sequences listed, 10% are singletons. This sample was included in a study of early T cells in non-severe SARS-CoV-2 infection. The sequenced sample consisted of whole blood. The sequence was collected from an adult who was a healthcare worker with PCR-confirmed SARS-CoV-2 infection or an uninfected control (not recorded which).

The CDR3 coding sequence is TGTGCCAGCAGCCTAGGACTAGCGGGAGCCAATGAGCAGTTCTTC. Translation: CASSLGLAGANEQFF. The chain recombines TRBV11-2 with TRBJ2-1; the match to TRBD2 covers 13 bases. The CDR3 covers 15 residues. V shed 5 bases, J shed 6 bases, and the junction held 4 bases outside the gene matches. CDR1 and CDR2 (germline): SGHAT, FQNNGV.